The next 11 T cell receptor beta chains were all read from a single sample in a study of cytomegalovirus exposure and HLA in healthy donors. Primers: 60 Vbeta forward and 13 Jbeta reverse. TCRdb's table, derived via immunoSEQ multiplex PCR, lists solely in-frame clones and lacks some. This table has about 130,000 clones, 77% appearing once. Specimen: PBMCs. Receptors were obtained from a male donor in good health and CMV-seropositive.

The V gene is TRBV11-3, the J gene TRBJ2-5, with D tentatively TRBD1 (5 bases). V dropped 4 bases and J dropped 5 bases, with 11 bases sitting between them. From germline, CDR1 is SGHNT and CDR2 YENEEA. This CDR3 contains 13 residues. The CDR3 loop is CASSSASGETQYF. The CDR3 nucleotides are TGTGCCAGCAGCTCCGCTTCAGGGGAGACCCAGTACTTC.

V usage is TRBV6-1 and J usage is TRBJ2-5; TRBD1 is a possible D gene (6 bases). CDR1 and CDR2 (germline): MNHNS, SASEGT. The CDR3 covers 13 residues. Trimming took off 5 bases at V and 3 bases at J, with 10 bases between the two ends. The CDR3 DNA is TGTGCCAGCAGTCGCAGGGGCGAAGAGACCCAGTACTTC. Translation: CASSRRGEETQYF.

The chain is built from TRBV19 and TRBJ2-3, with D possibly matching TRBD2 (5 bases). Germline loops: CDR1 LNHDA, CDR2 SQIVND (reference sequence). V dropped 3 bases and J dropped 1 base, with 8 bases sitting between them. CDR3 size: 14 residues. CDR3 sequence: CASSISDGTDTQYF. CDR3 DNA: TGTGCCAGTAGTATTAGCGATGGCACAGATACGCAGTATTTT.

The CDR3 region has the DNA TGCGCCAGCAGCTGGGGGACAGGGAAAACCTACGAGCAGTACTTC. It encodes CASSWGTGKTYEQYF. V is TRBV5-1 and J is TRBJ2-7; TRBD1 matches at 9 bases. Germline CDR1 is SGHRS and CDR2 is YFSETQ. The ends lost 3 bases at V and 2 bases at J; junction bases unmatched: 6. The CDR3 sequence is 15 residues long.

V gene TRBV13 combines with J gene TRBJ1-5, with 12 bases aligning to TRBD1. The length of the CDR3 is 17 residues. Germline CDR1 reads PRHDT; CDR2 reads FYEKMQ (reference sequence). The junction had 7 bases not matched to a gene; V was cut back by 3 bases and J by 4 bases. Here the CDR3 reads CASSFGTGGLRNQPQHF. In DNA form, the CDR3 reads TGTGCCAGCAGCTTCGGGACAGGGGGCTTAAGGAATCAGCCCCAGCATTTT.

The chain joins TRBV20-1 to TRBJ1-1; D remains ambiguous. Germline V gene sequence: CDR1 DFQATT, CDR2 SNEGSKA (reference sequence). The V end was cut by 4 bases, the J end by 4 bases, with 7 bases between. This CDR3 is built from 11 residues. DNA for the CDR3: TGCAGTGCTACCCCCAGCACTGAAGCTTTCTTT. Protein sequence: CSATPSTEAFF.

About this clone itself: The junction departs from the called germline gene at one end, perhaps through a read error. The rearrangement uses TRBV27 and TRBJ2-7; TRBD1 aligns across 11 bases. Per the germline V gene, CDR1 is MNHEY and CDR2 is SMNVEV (reference sequence). The CDR3 runs to 10 residues. CDR3 amino acids: CASSGDRGDF. CDR3 DNA sequence: TGTGCCAGCAGTGGGGACAGGGGGGACTTC.

This clone is a singleton in its sample. CDR3 bases: TGTGCCAGCTCACCACTCCCCCGGACTAGCGGGAGTTCCGATGAGCAGTTCTTC. Residues: CASSPLPRTSGSSDEQFF. The chain combines TRBV18 with TRBJ2-1; 13 positions match TRBD2. Germline lookup yields CDR1 KGHSH and CDR2 LQKENI. The junction had 11 bases not matched to a gene; V was cut back by 1 base and J by 8 bases. The CDR3 has 18 residues.

V is TRBV7-2 and J is TRBJ1-1; 7 positions match TRBD1. With V trimmed by 3 bases and J by 5 bases, 9 bases remained unmatched. The CDR3 runs to 15 residues. Per germline, CDR1 SGHTA and CDR2 FQGNSA. The CDR3 DNA reads as TGTGCCAGCAGCTTCCATCGGGACAGATGGACTGAAGCTTTCTTT. Encoded protein: CASSFHRDRWTEAFF.

This clone appeared once. The chain links TRBV13 to TRBJ2-1, with TRBD2 matching over 8 bases. The CDR3 totals 17 residues. The V gene's germline CDR1 is PRHDT and CDR2 FYEKMQ (reference sequence). The J segment lost 7 bases and the V segment lost 5 bases, leaving 16 bases of the junction unmatched. The CDR3 sequence: CASSLPFRGGVWNEQFF. CDR3 coding DNA: TGTGCCAGCAGCCTCCCCTTTCGGGGGGGGGTGTGGAATGAGCAGTTCTTC.

The rearrangement joins TRBV7-2 to TRBJ2-5, with TRBD1 matching over 8 bases. The length of the CDR3 is 14 residues. Trimming cost V 4 bases and J 3 bases; bases outside gene matches: 4. CDR1 and CDR2 from the germline V gene are SGHTA and FQGNSA. The CDR3 loop is CASSWNRGKETQYF. The CDR3 DNA reads TGTGCCAGCAGCTGGAACAGGGGGAAAGAGACCCAGTACTTC.